This note documents a single T cell receptor beta chain sequence. The data were taken from a study of blood T cell repertoires in COVID-19. Study-wide context: In each case, the material was cDNA or gDNA derived from T cells, B-cell-depleted T cells, or PBMCs.

Germline CDR1 and CDR2: SGHVS and FQNEAQ. V was clipped by 1 base and J by 6 bases; unmatched bases: 14. The CDR3 contains 18 residues. Clones were read by immunoSEQ multiplex PCR, and TCRdb kept only the in-frame ones, dropping some. The sample yields fewer than 150,000 clones, around four fifths seen once. The sample comprised peripheral blood. The sequence was collected from a man at least 80 years old with acute or convalescent COVID-19. The chain links TRBV7-8 to TRBJ2-7; 11 nucleotides align to TRBD1. The DNA for the CDR3 is TGTGCCAGCAGCTTAGTTGGTGGGACAGGGGGGAAAGGGTCCGAGCAGTACTTC. As protein: CASSLVGGTGGKGSEQYF.